A single sample is the source of the 25 T cell receptor beta chains below, sequenced in a study of CXCR3-negative and CXCR3-positive naive CD8 T cells. Each TRB cDNA library was prepared by 5' RACE (with UMI labels). Reprocessing the 5' RACE reads, TCRdb reports a single entry for every CDR3 protein and omits DNA. The table lists 46,000 or so distinct CDR3 sequences. The sequencing input was naive CXCR3- CD8+ T cells from blood. Described subset: CD45RO-CCR7+CD27+CD95- naive CD8+ T cells lacking CXCR3 (TNR3-). Receptors were obtained from a human donor in good health. Some clones in this sample may be carry-over from other donors' samples.

This chain connects TRBV7-3 to TRBJ2-1; lacking DNA, the TRBD1 call made by TCRdb goes unchecked. Germline loops: CDR1 SGHTA, CDR2 FQGTGA. This CDR3 has 15 amino acids. The chain's CDR3 is CASSPQEGRNNEQFF.

The chain links TRBV6-5 to TRBJ2-1. Germline V gene data show CDR1 as MNHEY and CDR2 as SVGAGI. The CDR3 contains 18 residues. The chain's CDR3 is CASSYSADQTLRNNEQFF.

The chain links TRBV14 to TRBJ2-1; TCRdb selects TRBD1, and the lack of DNA leaves this call unchecked. The length of the CDR3 is 15 residues. In germline, CDR1 is SGHDN, CDR2 FVKESK. This CDR3 is CASSRVGGGYNEQFF.

This chain's CDR3 is CASSLSGSTDTQYF. This chain connects TRBV28 to TRBJ2-3. Germline V CDR1 and CDR2: MDHEN, SYDVKM. The CDR3 runs 14 residues.

The chain links TRBV2 to TRBJ1-2; TCRdb lists TRBD1, though no DNA is available to test this call. CDR1 and CDR2 (germline): SNHLY, FYNNEI. The CDR3 spans 14 residues. The CDR3 loop is CASSAYRQGYGYTF.

V is TRBV4-2 and J is TRBJ2-7; TCRdb designates TRBD1, a call that cannot be tested without DNA. CDR1 and CDR2 (germline): LGHNA, YNFKEQ. The CDR3 is 17 amino acids. The CDR3 loop reads CASSQPPGDGSSYEQYF.

V and J are TRBV20-1 and TRBJ2-3; TCRdb's D call, TRBD2, is unchecked because there is no DNA. The CDR3 covers 20 residues. Per germline, CDR1 DFQATT and CDR2 SNEGSKA (reference sequence). CDR3 loop: CSARAFRTEALLTDTDTQYF.

The chain has TRBV4-1 and TRBJ2-7; the TCRdb call, TRBD1, lacks DNA for checking. Germline V gives CDR1 MGHRA, CDR2 YSYEKL. The CDR3 is 14 residues long. CDR3 sequence reads: CASSPRQGTYEQYF.

The chain couples TRBV12-3 or TRBV12-4 to TRBJ2-3. The CDR3 is made up of 12 amino acids. The chain's CDR3 is CASSSWTDTQYF.

The V call is TRBV29-1, the J call TRBJ2-7. Germline lookup yields CDR1 SQVTM and CDR2 ANQGSEA. CDR3 length: 11 amino acids. The CDR3 reads CSVETPYEQYF.

CDR3: CASSLEGNEQYF. The V gene is TRBV5-1, the J gene TRBJ2-7. Germline-derived CDR1 and CDR2 are SGHRS and YFSETQ. The CDR3 is 12 residues long.

V and J are TRBV20-1 and TRBJ2-1; TCRdb proposes TRBD2, but this gene call is untestable without DNA. Per the germline V gene, CDR1 is DFQATT and CDR2 is SNEGSKA (reference sequence). There are 15 residues in the CDR3. CDR3 region: CSARAEREGYNEQFF.

This chain links TRBV6-5 with TRBJ1-5; checking the TCRdb D call of TRBD1 is not possible without DNA. The CDR3 is 13 residues long. Germline CDR1 is MNHEY and CDR2 is SVGAGI. CDR3 sequence: CASGGKMGQPQHF.

The gene calls are TRBV7-9 and TRBJ2-7; TCRdb designates TRBD1, a call that cannot be tested without DNA. The CDR3 consists of 15 residues. Germline V gene data show CDR1 as SEHNR and CDR2 as FQNEAQ (reference sequence). The CDR3 loop reads CASSSRQGARGEQYF. Complete variable domain (other parts from reference TRBV7-9 and TRBJ2-7): DTGVSQNPRHKITKRGQNVTFRCDPISEHNRLYWYRQTLGQGPEFLTYFQNEAQLEKSRLLSDRFSAERPKGSFSTLEIQRTEQGDSAMYLCASSSRQGARGEQYFGPGTRLTVT.

The chain is built from TRBV10-3 and TRBJ1-5; with no DNA, the TCRdb D assignment of TRBD1 cannot be verified. There are 17 residues in the CDR3. Germline CDR1 and CDR2: ENHRY and SYGVKD. CDR3: CAISEGMGAGGNQPQHF.

CDR3 loop: CATQRGPGTDTQYF. The chain has TRBV10-2 and TRBJ2-3; TCRdb designates TRBD1, a call that cannot be tested without DNA. CDR1 is WSHSY, CDR2 SAAADI, per germline. The CDR3 covers 14 residues.

J is TRBJ2-7 and V is TRBV27. CDR3 length: 12 amino acids. Germline CDR1 is MNHEY and CDR2 is SMNVEV (reference sequence). CDR3 region: CASSQFSYEQYF.

This chain uses TRBV6-4 with TRBJ2-3; no DNA is available, so the TRBD1 call from TCRdb remains unchecked. Germline V gene data show CDR1 as MRHNA and CDR2 as SNTAGT. This CDR3 spans 15 amino acids. The CDR3 reads CASRALGGSTDTQYF.

The CDR3: CSAREGQSYEQYF. The J gene is TRBJ2-7, the V gene TRBV20-1; the TRBD1 assignment by TCRdb is unverifiable without DNA. This CDR3 is built from 13 residues. The germline gives CDR1 DFQATT, CDR2 SNEGSKA (reference sequence).

The rearrangement links TRBV20-1 to TRBJ2-4. The V gene's germline CDR1 is DFQATT and CDR2 SNEGSKA (reference sequence). CDR3 length: 12 residues. The CDR3 is CSAVGSKNIQYF.

The V and J genes are TRBV11-2 and TRBJ2-7. The CDR3 length is 14 residues. In germline, CDR1 is SGHAT, CDR2 FQNNGV. The CDR3 region is CASSLGRDYYEQYF.

The chain couples TRBV10-3 to TRBJ2-7; as DNA is missing, the TRBD1 call by TCRdb cannot be tested. Germline CDR1 ENHRY, CDR2 SYGVKD. This CDR3 spans 16 amino acids. The CDR3 spells CAISRTGQGGSHEQYF.

The rearrangement links TRBV12-3 or TRBV12-4 to TRBJ2-1; TCRdb selects TRBD1, and the lack of DNA leaves this call unchecked. The CDR3 consists of 16 residues. CDR3 sequence reads: CASSQLTGDSYNEQFF.

V and J are TRBV6-2 or TRBV6-3 and TRBJ1-5; the D call of TRBD1 rests on TCRdb alone, since no DNA is present to check it. The CDR3 has 18 residues. The germline V gene has CDR1 MNHEY and CDR2 SVGEGT. The CDR3: CASSYPRDSRHSNQPQHF.

CDR3 amino acids: CASSWALAGTYNEQFF. This chain connects TRBV7-2 to TRBJ2-1; TCRdb reports TRBD2, a call that lacks DNA to check it against. The CDR3 consists of 16 residues. Germline V gene data show CDR1 as SGHTA and CDR2 as FQGNSA.